A selection of T cell receptor beta chains follows, all from one sample in a study of CD8 T cells in ankylosing spondylitis. TCRdb itself ran the 5' RACE reads through MiXCR, one entry per CDR3 protein. The sample includes hundreds of thousands of distinct CDR3 sequences, roughly 26% seen only once; the top ten take about 0.89%. Sequencing was performed on blood, either unsorted or a sorted T cell fraction (not recorded which). All receptors come from a male donor with ankylosing spondylitis. CDR3s include the opening cysteine and the closing phenylalanine or tryptophan. A D gene is named only where the DNA matches it firmly. Size values are once, few and many counts, or a class for expanded clones, and some rows have none.

V	J	size	D	DNA	CDR3
TRBV20-1	TRBJ2-1	-	TRBD2	TGCAGTGCTAGAGATCCGGGTAGCGGGAGTAGGAATGAGCAGTTCTTC	CSARDPGSGSRNEQFF
TRBV2	TRBJ2-1	few	-	TGTGCCAGAAGTGAGCGGACCTACAATGAGCAGTTCTTC	CARSERTYNEQFF
TRBV11-1	TRBJ2-1	-	TRBD2	TGTGCCAGCAGCTTTAGCGGGAGGGATGGCGGTGAGCAGTTCTTC	CASSFSGRDGGEQFF
TRBV12-3/TRBV12-4	TRBJ2-5	few	-	TGTGCCAGCAGTCGCAGGGTTGAGACCCAGTACTTC	CASSRRVETQYF
TRBV20-1	TRBJ1-4	few	-	TGCAGTGCTCAGGGGACACAAACTAATGAAAAACTGTTTTTT	CSAQGTQTNEKLFF
TRBV19	TRBJ2-3	few	TRBD2	TGTGCCAGTAGTATCGGCAGCGGGGGAAACACAGATACGCAGTATTTT	CASSIGSGGNTDTQYF
TRBV3-1	TRBJ2-1	many	TRBD2	TGTGCCAGCAGCCCGCTAGCGGGAACCCACAATGAGCAGTTCTTC	CASSPLAGTHNEQFF
TRBV20-1	TRBJ2-2	-	TRBD1	TGCAGTGCTAGAGATGGGGACAGATCAACCGGGGAGCTGTTTTTT	CSARDGDRSTGELFF
TRBV12-3/TRBV12-4	TRBJ2-1	-	-	TGTGCCAGCAGCGACCAGAGCTCCTACAATGAGCAGTTCTTC	CASSDQSSYNEQFF
TRBV6-1	TRBJ2-5	-	TRBD2	TGTGCCAGCAGCCGGGGATCAGCGGGAGGGGAGACCCAGTACTTC	CASSRGSAGGETQYF
TRBV7-9	TRBJ1-1	few	-	TGTGCCAGCAGCTTAAAACAGGGGAACACTGAAGCTTTCTTT	CASSLKQGNTEAFF
TRBV5-1	TRBJ2-5	few	TRBD1	TGCGCCAGCAGCTTCCAGGGGGAAACAAGTGAGACCCAGTACTTC	CASSFQGETSETQYF
TRBV9	TRBJ1-2	few	TRBD1	TGTGCCAGCAGCCCTCGAGGAGGGGGCAATGGCTACACCTTC	CASSPRGGGNGYTF
TRBV24-1	TRBJ2-3	-	TRBD2	TGTGCCACCAGTGAACAGTCTAGCGGGAGGAGGTCAGATACGCAGTATTTT	CATSEQSSGRRSDTQYF
TRBV11-3	TRBJ2-1	-	-	TGTGCCAGCAGCTTAAGTGGGTTCAGGGAGCAGTTCTTC	CASSLSGFREQFF
TRBV5-1	TRBJ2-1	few	-	TGCGCCAGCAGCTTGGCCCGTCCGCCGGATCATAACTACAATGAGCAGTTCTTC	CASSLARPPDHNYNEQFF
TRBV11-3	TRBJ2-2	few	TRBD2	TGTGCCAGCAGCTCCCTTGTGGAGCGGGAGACCGGGGAGCTGTTTTTT	CASSSLVERETGELFF
TRBV7-2	TRBJ2-1	few	TRBD2	TGTGCCAGCAGCGCAAGAGCGGGAGCCGTCAATGAGCAGTTCTTC	CASSARAGAVNEQFF
TRBV7-8	TRBJ2-1	-	TRBD2	TGTGCCAGCAGCCTTAGGACTAGGGTGAGTGAGCAGTTCTTC	CASSLRTRVSEQFF
TRBV6-1	TRBJ2-3	few	TRBD1	TGTGCCAGCAGCCCAACCCCGGGACAGGGTCGGTTGACGCAGTATTTT	CASSPTPGQGRLTQYF